The 5 T cell receptor beta chains below come from one sample, sequenced in a study of CD8 T cells in ankylosing spondylitis. MiXCR was run by TCRdb on the 5' RACE reads, yielding one entry per CDR3 protein. The data hold hundreds of thousands of distinct CDR3 sequences, with approximately 7.6% observed a single time. The specimen was blood, either unsorted or a sorted T cell fraction (not recorded which). Source of these receptors: a female donor with ankylosing spondylitis or in good health (not recorded which).

This clonotype was observed at least ten times. The V call is TRBV10-3, the J call TRBJ2-7; tentatively, D is TRBD2 (7 bases). Germline CDR1 is ENHRY and CDR2 is SYGVKD. Trimming left V 9 bases short and J 4 bases short, with 13 bases between. The CDR3 contains 12 residues. In nucleotides, the CDR3 is TGTGCCATGGGGGGGGCCCCTTACGAGCAGTACTTC. Its translation: CAMGGAPYEQYF.

There are many counts of this clonotype. The gene calls are TRBV20-1 and TRBJ2-1; either TRBD1 or TRBD2 may fit D (6 bases each). Germline CDR1 reads DFQATT; CDR2 reads SNEGSKA (reference sequence). The length of the CDR3 is 11 residues. V was clipped by 6 bases and J by 9 bases, with 12 bases between them. The CDR3 sequence is CSAEGGSEQFF. CDR3 bases: TGCAGTGCCGAAGGGGGGTCTGAGCAGTTCTTC.

This clonotype has more than one count but fewer than ten. The genes are TRBV14 and TRBJ2-1; possible D gene TRBD2, 6 bases. V dropped 4 bases and J dropped 4 bases, with 11 bases sitting between them. The CDR3 totals 14 residues. In germline, CDR1 is SGHDN, CDR2 FVKESK. The CDR3 loop reads CASSPESGYNEQFF. The DNA of the CDR3 is TGTGCCAGCAGCCCCGAGAGCGGGTACAATGAGCAGTTCTTC. Using reference TRBV14 and TRBJ2-1 for the parts outside the CDR3, the full variable domain is EAGVTQFPSHSVIEKGQTVTLRCDPISGHDNLYWYRRVMGKEIKFLLHFVKESKQDESGMPNNRFLAERTGGTYSTLKVQPAELEDSGVYFCASSPESGYNEQFFGPGTRLTVL.

The table lists this clonotype with many counts. V gene TRBV20-1 combines with J gene TRBJ2-1, with 10 nucleotides matching TRBD2. V was pared by 4 bases and J by 6 bases, with 15 bases of the junction left unmatched. The CDR3 is made up of 17 amino acids. Germline V gene data show CDR1 as DFQATT and CDR2 as SNEGSKA (reference sequence). CDR3 DNA: TGCAGTGCTACCCCCTTTCGAGCGGGAGGGGGAGGCAATGAGCAGTTCTTC. Amino acid sequence: CSATPFRAGGGGNEQFF.

In the case of this clonotype: A read error may explain this, as a much larger clone is one base away. The CDR3 DNA sequence: TGTGCCAGCACCCCGACTAGCGGGAGAAAGAATGAGCAGTTCTTC. Translated: CASTPTSGRKNEQFF. V gene TRBV3-1 combines with J gene TRBJ2-1, with 12 bases aligning to TRBD2. The CDR3 contains 15 residues. Germline V gene sequence: CDR1 LGHDT, CDR2 YNNKEL (reference sequence). The trim removed 7 bases at V and 7 bases at J, leaving 8 bases unmatched.